The 31 T cell receptor beta chains given below trace back to one sample, sequenced in a study of response to subunit inactivated influenza vaccine (dated by TCRdb to the late 2010s). The protocol used for the library was RT-PCR. TCRdb shows the sequencer as Illumina HiSeq 2500. TCRdb handled the public reads itself, with Q25 trimming in fastp and clone calling in MiXCR, and kept productive beta chains. When rows share a CDR3 protein, they turn into one entry using the most common DNA and genes. Counted in this sample were 650,000 or so distinct CDR3 sequences; approximately 15% of them appeared once. Clones ranked in the top ten supply roughly 7.2% of the sample. This material consisted of PBMCs from blood, taken less than 15 days before vaccination. These receptors all stem from a man over 45 who received an inactivated influenza vaccine. Donor details come from another sample of the same person, matched by shared clones.

V gene TRBV10-3 combines with J gene TRBJ2-5, with 7 nucleotides matching TRBD2. V lost 8 bases to trimming and J lost 1 base; unmatched junction nucleotides: 4. Germline CDR1 reads ENHRY; CDR2 reads SYGVKD. CDR3 length: 13 residues. CDR3 sequence: CAIGGGSQETQYF. The DNA for the CDR3 is TGTGCCATCGGCGGGGGTAGCCAAGAGACCCAGTACTTC.

This clonotype was recorded at least ten times. The chain is built from TRBV6-2 or TRBV6-3 and TRBJ2-3; D could derive from TRBD1 or TRBD2 (5 bases each). The V gene lost 6 bases and the J gene lost 1 base, with 14 bases spanning the gap. Germline V gives CDR1 MNHEY, CDR2 SVGEGT. The CDR3 length is 15 residues. The CDR3 sequence is CASSQSGTRTDTQYF. The CDR3 DNA follows: TGTGCCAGCAGCCAATCCGGGACCCGCACAGATACGCAGTATTTT.

The chain is built from TRBV3-1 and TRBJ2-7; D is ambiguous. The germline V gene encodes CDR1 LGHDT and CDR2 YNNKEL (reference sequence). V was trimmed by 2 bases and J by 1 base, leaving 6 bases between them. This CDR3 region has 13 residues. In nucleotides, the CDR3 is TGTGCCAGCAGCCAAATACCATCCTACGAGCAGTACTTC. Translated: CASSQIPSYEQYF.

The chain is built from TRBV4-2 and TRBJ2-7; D unresolved. The CDR3 consists of 17 residues. V lost 0 bases and J lost 2, with 17 bases in between. CDR1 and CDR2 (germline): LGHNA, YNFKEQ. The CDR3 DNA sequence: TGTGCCAGCAGCCAAGATAGAGGCAGGAATTATCCCTACGAGCAGTACTTC. Protein product: CASSQDRGRNYPYEQYF.

Notes on this clonotype: As the CDR3 is not closed by the conserved phenylalanine or tryptophan, this likely results from a read error. This sequence joins TRBV27 and TRBJ2-3; TRBD1 matches at 7 bases. With 8 bases clipped from V and 0 bases from J, the junction kept 2 bases outside the gene matches. This CDR3 contains 13 residues. Germline CDR1 and CDR2: MNHEY and SMNVEV (reference sequence). The CDR3 protein is CASRDRSTDTQYY. CDR3 sequence (DNA): TGTGCCAGCCGGGACAGAAGCACAGATACGCAGTATTAT.

A note on this clonotype: Germline and junction disagree at one end, which may indicate a read error. V usage is TRBV18 and J usage is TRBJ1-2; 10 bases line up with TRBD1. Germline-derived CDR1 and CDR2 are KGHSH and LQKENI. The CDR3 extends over 15 amino acids. CDR3 nucleotides: TGTGCCAGCTCACCAGACAGGGGGCCGAACTATGGCTACATCTTC. Translating gives CASSPDRGPNYGYIF.

This clonotype was counted ten times or more. This chain connects TRBV20-1 to TRBJ1-4; D remains ambiguous. Germline V gene lookup returns CDR1 DFQATT and CDR2 SNEGSKA (reference sequence). The CDR3 totals 13 residues. V dropped 7 bases and J dropped 8 bases, with 17 bases sitting between them. In DNA form, the CDR3 reads TGCAGTGTCCCGGGATCCTCGAGGGAAAAACTGTTTTTT. Its translation: CSVPGSSREKLFF.

There are many counts of this clonotype. The chain is built from TRBV10-3 and TRBJ2-7, with 7 bases lining up with TRBD1. Trimming cost V 6 bases and J 7 bases; bases outside gene matches: 12. The germline V gene encodes CDR1 ENHRY and CDR2 SYGVKD. The CDR3 sequence is 14 residues long. The CDR3 here is CAIRGQAGGSEQYF. The CDR3 DNA reads as TGTGCCATCAGAGGACAGGCCGGCGGGTCGGAGCAGTACTTC.

This clonotype was observed at least ten times. The CDR3 nucleotides are TGTGCCAGCAGCCGAACACTCACCGGGGAGCTGTTTTTT. This translates into CASSRTLTGELFF. The gene calls are TRBV6-2 or TRBV6-3 and TRBJ2-2; no reliable D call. The germline V gene encodes CDR1 MNHEY and CDR2 SVGEGT. With 6 bases removed from V and 4 bases from J, the gap between germline ends came to 9 bases. This CDR3 contains 13 residues.

The rearrangement joins TRBV29-1 to TRBJ2-3; D unresolved. The germline CDR1 and CDR2 sequences are SQVTM and ANQGSEA. There are 12 residues in the CDR3. V was cut by 6 bases and J by 1 base, with 8 bases left in between. CDR3 residues: CSVVVGTDTQYF. The CDR3 DNA follows: TGCAGCGTCGTCGTGGGCACAGATACGCAGTATTTT.

The rearrangement joins TRBV6-6 to TRBJ2-1; D unresolved. The CDR3 consists of 13 residues. V was cut by 8 bases and J by 7 bases, with 15 bases left in between. CDR1 and CDR2 from the germline V gene are MNHNY and SVGAGI (reference sequence). CDR3 nucleotides: TGTGCCAGCGCGCCGCCGAAGGAGAATGAGCAGTTCTTC. Translating gives CASAPPKENEQFF.

The chain is built from TRBV2 and TRBJ2-3; D not certain. This CDR3 contains 14 residues. The germline CDR1 and CDR2 sequences are SNHLY and FYNNEI. V lost 4 bases to trimming and J lost 0 bases, with 8 bases between them. The CDR3 sequence: CASSVFLSTDTQYF. The CDR3 region has the DNA TGTGCCAGCAGTGTATTTCTTAGCACAGATACGCAGTATTTT.

In its sample, this clonotype was seen many times. The chain uses TRBV7-2 and TRBJ2-5; D gene unclear. Germline CDR1 reads SGHTA; CDR2 reads FQGNSA. This CDR3 comprises 13 residues. Trimming took 1 base from V and 2 from J, leaving 5 bases between them. The DNA for the CDR3 is TGTGCCAGCAGCTTAGAACTACAAGAGACCCAGTACTTC. Translating it yields CASSLELQETQYF.

The rearrangement joins TRBV28 to TRBJ1-1; D uncertain. There are 13 residues in the CDR3. The V end was cut by 4 bases, the J end by 4 bases, with 10 bases between. Germline CDR1 MDHEN, CDR2 SYDVKM. The DNA of the CDR3 is TGTGCCAGCAGTTGGGTGGCGAGCACTGAAGCTTTCTTT. It yields the protein CASSWVASTEAFF.

This clonotype was seen a handful of times. The chain couples TRBV6-1 to TRBJ2-7, with a tentative D call TRBD2 (6 bases). The CDR3 contains 14 residues. V lost 7 bases, J lost 3 bases, and 16 bases lay in between. CDR1 MNHNS and CDR2 SASEGT come from the germline V gene. The CDR3, as DNA: TGTGCCAGCACCGGGCCGGAGGGACGCTACGAGCAGTACTTC. Amino acid sequence: CASTGPEGRYEQYF.

The table lists this clonotype with a few counts. CDR3 nucleotide sequence: TGCGCCAGCAGCCAAATGGGGGCGAACACTGAAGCTTTCTTT. Amino acid sequence: CASSQMGANTEAFF. The V gene is TRBV4-3, the J gene TRBJ1-1, with D maybe TRBD1 (6 bases). The CDR3 loop spans 14 amino acids. V shed 2 bases and J shed 1 base, with 8 bases lying between them. Germline values: CDR1 LGHNA, CDR2 YSLEER.

This rearrangement joins TRBV20-1 to TRBJ2-4; 7 nucleotides match TRBD2. After removal of 1 base from V and 15 bases from J, the junction contained 6 bases not matched to a gene. The length of the CDR3 is 11 residues. Germline CDR1 and CDR2: DFQATT and SNEGSKA (reference sequence). In nucleotides, the CDR3 is TGCAGTGCTAGAGGCGGGGAGGGATTGTACTTC. Residues: CSARGGEGLYF.

This chain links TRBV11-2 with TRBJ2-5; 10 bases are a match to TRBD2. Germline-derived CDR1 and CDR2 are SGHAT and FQNNGV. J gave up 1 base and V 5 bases, and 7 bases lay outside the gene matches. This CDR3 region has 16 residues. CDR3 in amino acids: CASSTWTSGFQETQYF. CDR3 nucleotides: TGTGCCAGCAGCACATGGACTAGCGGATTCCAAGAGACCCAGTACTTC.

This clonotype came up a few times. V is TRBV14 and J is TRBJ1-3, with a weak D call TRBD1 (6 bases). The CDR3 loop spans 16 amino acids. V was clipped by 5 bases and J by 3 bases, with 17 bases between them. Germline assignment: CDR1 SGHDN and CDR2 FVKESK. CDR3 in amino acids: CASSYHRAPSGNTIYF. The DNA for the CDR3 is TGTGCCAGCAGCTACCACAGGGCCCCGAGTGGAAACACCATATATTTT. The whole variable domain, filled in from reference TRBV14 and TRBJ1-3, reads EAGVTQFPSHSVIEKGQTVTLRCDPISGHDNLYWYRRVMGKEIKFLLHFVKESKQDESGMPNNRFLAERTGGTYSTLKVQPAELEDSGVYFCASSYHRAPSGNTIYFGEGSWLTVV.

This clonotype was counted between two and nine times. The J gene is TRBJ2-3, the V gene TRBV20-1; 13 bases are shared with TRBD2. V was clipped by 6 bases and J by 2 bases; unmatched bases: 5. The CDR3 loop spans 15 amino acids. CDR1 DFQATT and CDR2 SNEGSKA come from the germline V gene (reference sequence). The CDR3 reads CSAGTSGIITDTQYF. The CDR3 DNA is TGCAGTGCCGGGACTAGCGGGATTATCACAGATACGCAGTATTTT.

This clonotype was seen a handful of times. The chain is built from TRBV7-2 and TRBJ2-5; maybe TRBD2 (5 bases). V lost 5 bases and J 3 bases, leaving 13 bases between the germline ends. The CDR3 sequence is 14 residues long. CDR1 SGHTA and CDR2 FQGNSA come from the germline V gene. DNA for the CDR3: TGTGCCAGCAGCGCGCTCGGACTGGAAGAGACCCAGTACTTC. Translated, it gives CASSALGLEETQYF.

This clonotype has at least ten counts. The chain recombines TRBV6-1 with TRBJ1-6; 8 nucleotides agree with TRBD1. CDR3 length: 15 amino acids. V dropped 6 bases and J dropped 6; count of bases not matched to a gene: 7. The germline gives CDR1 MNHNS, CDR2 SASEGT. The CDR3 nucleotides read TGTGCCAGCAGGGAACAGGGGGGAGTTAATTCACCCCTCCACTTT. Its translation: CASREQGGVNSPLHF.

A note on this clonotype: The conserved final phenylalanine or tryptophan is absent from the CDR3, which likely points to a read error. The chain uses TRBV27 and TRBJ2-1; D might be TRBD2 (6 bases). This CDR3 region has 14 residues. The V and J ends lost 4 bases and 2 bases respectively, with 9 bases between them. Germline CDR1 reads MNHEY; CDR2 reads SMNVEV (reference sequence). This CDR3 reads CASSWGGPYNEQFI. The DNA of the CDR3 is TGTGCCAGCAGTTGGGGAGGACCCTACAATGAGCAGTTCATC.

In this sample, this clonotype turned up a few times. The rearrangement joins TRBV12-3 or TRBV12-4 to TRBJ2-1, with 10 bases aligning to TRBD2. This CDR3 spans 15 amino acids. The V segment lost 5 bases and the J segment 4 bases; nucleotides outside the gene matches: 5. The CDR3 DNA follows: TGTGCCAGCAGTGATAGCGGGGGGCCTTACAATGAGCAGTTCTTC. Encoded protein: CASSDSGGPYNEQFF.

CDR3: CASSARGGTATSVEQFF. Here the CDR3 DNA reads TGTGCCAGCAGTGCTCGGGGTGGCACTGCGACTTCAGTTGAGCAGTTCTTC. This chain joins TRBV2 and TRBJ2-1, with D possibly TRBD2 on 5 matching bases. Germline V gene sequence: CDR1 SNHLY, CDR2 FYNNEI. The CDR3 is 17 residues long. V was pared by 4 bases and J by 9 bases, with 25 bases between.

This clonotype was counted at least ten times. V gene TRBV11-2 combines with J gene TRBJ1-1, with a weak D call TRBD1 (6 bases). Germline V gene sequence: CDR1 SGHAT, CDR2 FQNNGV. V lost 0 bases and J lost 4, with 6 bases in between. The CDR3 sequence is 13 residues long. In DNA form, the CDR3 reads TGTGCCAGCAGCTTAGAAGGGGGCACTGAAGCTTTCTTT. This codes for CASSLEGGTEAFF.

The chain recombines TRBV4-3 with TRBJ1-1; unclear D gene. Trimming removed 2 bases from V and 1 base from J, with 8 bases in between. CDR1 LGHNA and CDR2 YSLEER come from the germline V gene. The CDR3 contains 14 residues. Written as DNA, the CDR3 is TGCGCCAGCAGCCAACACTTATCGAACACTGAAGCTTTCTTT. Encoded protein: CASSQHLSNTEAFF.

V and J are TRBV11-2 and TRBJ2-2; 9 bases line up with TRBD1. Germline CDR1 is SGHAT and CDR2 is FQNNGV. J was trimmed by 6 bases and V by 5 bases; bases with no gene match: 4. This CDR3 is built from 14 residues. The CDR3 sequence: CASSPQGAPGELFF. The CDR3 DNA follows: TGTGCCAGCAGCCCACAGGGGGCGCCCGGGGAGCTGTTTTTT.

V gene TRBV4-1 combines with J gene TRBJ2-7, with unresolved D. This CDR3 is 15 amino acids long. Germline V gives CDR1 MGHRA, CDR2 YSYEKL. Between the trimmed V and J ends, which lost 1 base and 2 bases, there was a span of 12 bases. The CDR3 here is CASSQGLSIPYEQYF. CDR3 sequence (DNA): TGCGCCAGCAGCCAAGGCCTCAGTATACCCTACGAGCAGTACTTC.

This clonotype was detected only a few times. V and J are TRBV11-2 and TRBJ2-7; TRBD1 agrees at 8 bases. The V and J ends lost 0 bases and 5 bases, in that order; junction bases with no gene match: 3. CDR1 and CDR2 from the germline V gene are SGHAT and FQNNGV. The CDR3 runs 14 residues. This chain's CDR3 is CASSLERTGNEQYF. The CDR3 nucleotides are TGTGCCAGCAGCTTAGAGAGGACAGGGAACGAGCAGTACTTC.

This clonotype was found a few times. The V and J genes are TRBV7-8 and TRBJ2-7; D remains unclear. The V gene's germline CDR1 is SGHVS and CDR2 FQNEAQ. The CDR3 totals 14 residues. The germline V and J ends were trimmed by 1 base and 1 base, with 8 bases remaining between them. CDR3 DNA sequence: TGTGCCAGCAGCTTAGTTTTTGTGTCCTACGAGCAGTACTTC. This codes for CASSLVFVSYEQYF.